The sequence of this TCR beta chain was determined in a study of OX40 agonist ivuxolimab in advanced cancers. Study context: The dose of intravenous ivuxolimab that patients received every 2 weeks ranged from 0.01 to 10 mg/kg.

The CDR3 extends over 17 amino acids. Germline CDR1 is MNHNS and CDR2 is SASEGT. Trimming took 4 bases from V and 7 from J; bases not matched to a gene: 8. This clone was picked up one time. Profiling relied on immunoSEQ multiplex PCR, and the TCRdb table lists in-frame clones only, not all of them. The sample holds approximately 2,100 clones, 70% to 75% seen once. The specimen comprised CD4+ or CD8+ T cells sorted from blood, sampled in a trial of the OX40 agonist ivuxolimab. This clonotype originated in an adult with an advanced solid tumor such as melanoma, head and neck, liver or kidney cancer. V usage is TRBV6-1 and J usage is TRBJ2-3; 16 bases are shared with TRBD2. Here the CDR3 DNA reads TGTGCCAGCAGTGCCGGGACTAGCGGGAGGGCCGGGCATACGCAGTATTTT. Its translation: CASSAGTSGRAGHTQYF.